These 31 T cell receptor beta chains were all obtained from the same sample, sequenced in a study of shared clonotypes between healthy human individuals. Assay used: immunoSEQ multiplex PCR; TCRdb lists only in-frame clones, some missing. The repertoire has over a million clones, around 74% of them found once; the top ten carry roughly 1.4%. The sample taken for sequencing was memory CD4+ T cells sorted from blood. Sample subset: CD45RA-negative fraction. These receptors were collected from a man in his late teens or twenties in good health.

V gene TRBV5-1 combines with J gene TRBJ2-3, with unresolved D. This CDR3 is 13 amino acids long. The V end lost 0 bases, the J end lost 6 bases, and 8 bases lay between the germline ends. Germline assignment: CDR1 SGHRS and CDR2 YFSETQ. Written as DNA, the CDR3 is TGCGCCAGCAGCTTGGCGTATCTTGATACGCAGTATTTT. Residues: CASSLAYLDTQYF.

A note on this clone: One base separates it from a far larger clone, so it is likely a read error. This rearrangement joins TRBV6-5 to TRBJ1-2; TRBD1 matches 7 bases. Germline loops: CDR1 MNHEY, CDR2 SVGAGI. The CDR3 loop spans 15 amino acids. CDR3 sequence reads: CAGSKAGQTNYGYTF. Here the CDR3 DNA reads TGTGCCGGCAGCAAAGCGGGACAGACTAACTATGGCTACACCTTC.

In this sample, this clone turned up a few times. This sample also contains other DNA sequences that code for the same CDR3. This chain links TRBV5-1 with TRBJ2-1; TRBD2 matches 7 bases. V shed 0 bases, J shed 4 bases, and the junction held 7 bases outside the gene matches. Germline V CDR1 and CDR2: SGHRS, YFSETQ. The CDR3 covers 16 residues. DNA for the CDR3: TGCGCCAGCAGCTTGGAAGGTAGCGGGCGGTACAATGAGCAGTTCTTC. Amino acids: CASSLEGSGRYNEQFF.

The CDR3 spells CASRPTGPRGTQYF. Written as DNA, the CDR3 is TGTGCCAGCAGGCCGACAGGGCCTCGGGGGACCCAGTACTTC. The chain joins TRBV6-5 to TRBJ2-5, with 7 bases fitting TRBD1. This CDR3 is built from 14 residues. After removal of 6 bases from V and 7 bases from J, the junction contained 11 bases not matched to a gene. Germline CDR1 and CDR2: MNHEY and SVGAGI.

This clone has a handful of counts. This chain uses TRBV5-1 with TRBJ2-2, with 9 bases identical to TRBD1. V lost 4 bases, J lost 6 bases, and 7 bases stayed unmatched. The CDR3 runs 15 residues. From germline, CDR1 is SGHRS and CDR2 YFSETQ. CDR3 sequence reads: CASSPNRGQAGELFF. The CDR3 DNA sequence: TGCGCCAGCAGCCCTAACAGGGGGCAAGCCGGGGAGCTGTTTTTT.

CDR3 sequence reads: CASDTPGTGPTEAFF. CDR3 DNA: TGTGCCAGCGATACGCCGGGGACAGGGCCCACTGAAGCTTTCTTT. The gene calls are TRBV25-1 and TRBJ1-1, with 9 nucleotides matching TRBD1. V gave up 8 bases and J gave up 4 bases; unmatched junction bases: 11. CDR1 is MGHDK, CDR2 SYGVNS, per germline. The CDR3 is 15 residues long. The full variable domain, its missing parts supplied by reference TRBV25-1 and TRBJ1-1, is EADIYQTPRYLVIGTGKKITLECSQTMGHDKMYWYQQDPGMELHLIHYSYGVNSTEKGDLSSESTVSRIRTEHFPLTLESARPSHTSQYLCASDTPGTGPTEAFFGQGTRLTVV.

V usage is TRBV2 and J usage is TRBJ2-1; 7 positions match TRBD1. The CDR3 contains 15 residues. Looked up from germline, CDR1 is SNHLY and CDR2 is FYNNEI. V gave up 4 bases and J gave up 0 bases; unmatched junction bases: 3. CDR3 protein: CASSVQGSSYNEQFF. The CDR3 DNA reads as TGTGCCAGCAGTGTACAGGGGAGCTCCTACAATGAGCAGTTCTTC.

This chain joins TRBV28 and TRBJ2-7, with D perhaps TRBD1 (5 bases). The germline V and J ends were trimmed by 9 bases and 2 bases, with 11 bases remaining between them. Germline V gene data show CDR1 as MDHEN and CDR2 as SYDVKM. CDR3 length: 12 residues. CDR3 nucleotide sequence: TGTGCCAGTATAGACAGTACCTACGAGCAGTACTTC. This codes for CASIDSTYEQYF.

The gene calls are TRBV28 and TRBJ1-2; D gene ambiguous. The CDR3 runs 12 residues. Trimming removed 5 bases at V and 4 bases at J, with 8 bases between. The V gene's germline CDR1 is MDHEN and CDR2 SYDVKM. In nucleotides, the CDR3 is TGTGCCAGCAGTCCATTAACCTATGGCTACACCTTC. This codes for CASSPLTYGYTF.

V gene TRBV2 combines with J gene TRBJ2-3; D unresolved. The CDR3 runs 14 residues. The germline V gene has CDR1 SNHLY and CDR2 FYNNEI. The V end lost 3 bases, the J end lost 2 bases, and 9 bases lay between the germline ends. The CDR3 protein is CASSDTSYTDTQYF. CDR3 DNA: TGTGCCAGCAGTGACACTTCCTACACAGATACGCAGTATTTT.

The CDR3 DNA reads TGTGCCAGCAGTTACTCGGGACCGCGTTGGGAGACCCAGTACTTC. It yields the protein CASSYSGPRWETQYF. V usage is TRBV6-5 and J usage is TRBJ2-5; D might be TRBD1 or TRBD2, each matching 5 bases. Germline V lookup: CDR1 MNHEY, CDR2 SVGAGI. Trimming stripped 0 bases from V and 5 bases from J, with 13 bases between. The CDR3 runs to 15 residues.

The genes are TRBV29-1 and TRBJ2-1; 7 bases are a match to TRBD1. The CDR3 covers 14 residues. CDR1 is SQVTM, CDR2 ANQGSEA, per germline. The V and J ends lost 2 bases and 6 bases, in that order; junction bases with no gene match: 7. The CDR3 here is CSVESGQKVNEQFF. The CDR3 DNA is TGCAGCGTTGAATCGGGACAGAAGGTCAATGAGCAGTTCTTC.

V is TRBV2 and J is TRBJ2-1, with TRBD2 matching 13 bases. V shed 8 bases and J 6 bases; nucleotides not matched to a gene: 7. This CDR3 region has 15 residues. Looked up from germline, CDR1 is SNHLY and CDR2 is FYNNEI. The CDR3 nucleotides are TGTGCCAGCGATAGAGGACTAGCGGGAGTCAATGAGCAGTTCTTC. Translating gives CASDRGLAGVNEQFF.

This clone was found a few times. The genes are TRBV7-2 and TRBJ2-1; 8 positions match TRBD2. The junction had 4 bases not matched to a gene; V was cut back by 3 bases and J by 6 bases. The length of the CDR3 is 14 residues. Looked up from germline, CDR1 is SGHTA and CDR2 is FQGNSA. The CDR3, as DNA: TGTGCCAGCAGCTTCATGACTAGCGCCAATGAGCAGTTCTTC. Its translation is CASSFMTSANEQFF. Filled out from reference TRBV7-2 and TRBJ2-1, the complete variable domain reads GAGVSQSPSNKVTEKGKDVELRCDPISGHTALYWYRQSLGQGLEFLIYFQGNSAPDKSGLPSDRFSAERTGGSVSTLTIQRTQQEDSAVYLCASSFMTSANEQFFGPGTRLTVL.

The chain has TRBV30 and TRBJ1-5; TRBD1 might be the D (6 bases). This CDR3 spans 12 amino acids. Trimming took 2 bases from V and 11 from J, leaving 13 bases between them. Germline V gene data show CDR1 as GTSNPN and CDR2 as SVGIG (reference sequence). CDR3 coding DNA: TGTGCCTGGAGTATAACAGGGTATTCCCAGCATTTT. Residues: CAWSITGYSQHF.

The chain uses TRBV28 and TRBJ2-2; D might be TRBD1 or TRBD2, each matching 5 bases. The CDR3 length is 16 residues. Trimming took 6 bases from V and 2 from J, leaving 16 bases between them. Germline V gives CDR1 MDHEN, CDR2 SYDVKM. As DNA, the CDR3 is TGTGCCAGCAGCTGGGGACGCTCGGCAAACACCGGGGAGCTGTTTTTT. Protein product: CASSWGRSANTGELFF.

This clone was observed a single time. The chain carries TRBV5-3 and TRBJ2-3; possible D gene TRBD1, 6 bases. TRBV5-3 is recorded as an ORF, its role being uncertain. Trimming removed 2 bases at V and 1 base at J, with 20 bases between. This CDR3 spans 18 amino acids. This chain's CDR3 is CARSLLQGMIGGTDTQYF. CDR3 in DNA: TGTGCCAGAAGCTTATTACAGGGAATGATTGGGGGCACAGATACGCAGTATTTT.

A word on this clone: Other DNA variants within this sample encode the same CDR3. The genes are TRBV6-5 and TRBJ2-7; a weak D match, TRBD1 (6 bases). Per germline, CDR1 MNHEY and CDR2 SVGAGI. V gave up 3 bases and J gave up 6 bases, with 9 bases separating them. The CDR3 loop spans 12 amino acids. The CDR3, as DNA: TGTGCCAGCAGTTATGGGGGCGGCGAGCAGTACTTC. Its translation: CASSYGGGEQYF.

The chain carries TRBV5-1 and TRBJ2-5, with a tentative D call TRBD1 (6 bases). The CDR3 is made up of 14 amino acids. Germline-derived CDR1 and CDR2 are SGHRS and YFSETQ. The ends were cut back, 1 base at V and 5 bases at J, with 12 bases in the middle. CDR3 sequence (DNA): TGCGCCAGCAGCTTGATACCAGGGGATGAGACCCAGTACTTC. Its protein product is CASSLIPGDETQYF. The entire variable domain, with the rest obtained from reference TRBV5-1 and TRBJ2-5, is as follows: KAGVTQTPRYLIKTRGQQVTLSCSPISGHRSVSWYQQTPGQGLQFLFEYFSETQRNKGNFPGRFSGRQFSNSRSEMNVSTLELGDSALYLCASSLIPGDETQYFGPGTRLLVL.

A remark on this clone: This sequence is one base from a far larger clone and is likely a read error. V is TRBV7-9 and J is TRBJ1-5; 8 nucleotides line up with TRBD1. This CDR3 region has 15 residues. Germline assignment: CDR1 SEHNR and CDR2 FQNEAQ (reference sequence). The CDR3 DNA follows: TGTGCCAGCAGCGCCGGGGCAGGGGGCAACCAGCCCCAGCATTTT. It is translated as CASSAGAGGNQPQHF.

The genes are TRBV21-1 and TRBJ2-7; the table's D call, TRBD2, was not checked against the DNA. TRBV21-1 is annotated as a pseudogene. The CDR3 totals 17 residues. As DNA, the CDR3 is TGTGCCAGCAGCAAAGCGCCTGGACTAGCGGGAGAGTACGAGCAGTACTTC. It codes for CASSKAPGLAGEYEQYF.

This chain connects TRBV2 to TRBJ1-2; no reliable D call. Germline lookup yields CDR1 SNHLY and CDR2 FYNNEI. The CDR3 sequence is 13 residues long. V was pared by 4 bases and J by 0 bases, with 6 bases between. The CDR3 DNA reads TGTGCCAGCAGTGGGAGAACTAACTATGGCTACACCTTC. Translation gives CASSGRTNYGYTF. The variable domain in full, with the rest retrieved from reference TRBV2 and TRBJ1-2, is EPEVTQTPSHQVTQMGQEVILRCVPISNHLYFYWYRQILGQKVEFLVSFYNNEISEKSEIFDDQFSVERPDGSNFTLKIRSTKLEDSAMYFCASSGRTNYGYTFGSGTRLTVV.

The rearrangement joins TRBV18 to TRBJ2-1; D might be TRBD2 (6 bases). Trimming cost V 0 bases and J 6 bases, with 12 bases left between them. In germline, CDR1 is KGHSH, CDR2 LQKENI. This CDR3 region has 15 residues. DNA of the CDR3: TGTGCCAGCTCACCACCCTCGCGGGGCTCCAATGAGCAGTTCTTC. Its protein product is CASSPPSRGSNEQFF.

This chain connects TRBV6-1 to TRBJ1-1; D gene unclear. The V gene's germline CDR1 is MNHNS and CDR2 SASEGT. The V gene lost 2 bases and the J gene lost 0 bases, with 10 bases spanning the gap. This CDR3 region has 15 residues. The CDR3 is CASSEHITLNTEAFF. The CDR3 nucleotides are TGTGCCAGCAGTGAACACATCACCTTGAACACTGAAGCTTTCTTT.

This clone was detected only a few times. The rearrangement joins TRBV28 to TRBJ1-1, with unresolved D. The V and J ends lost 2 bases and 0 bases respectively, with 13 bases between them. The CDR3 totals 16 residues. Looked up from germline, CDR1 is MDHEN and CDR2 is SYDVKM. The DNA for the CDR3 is TGTGCCAGCAGTTTACCCGCAAAGGGTATGAACACTGAAGCTTTCTTT. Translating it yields CASSLPAKGMNTEAFF.

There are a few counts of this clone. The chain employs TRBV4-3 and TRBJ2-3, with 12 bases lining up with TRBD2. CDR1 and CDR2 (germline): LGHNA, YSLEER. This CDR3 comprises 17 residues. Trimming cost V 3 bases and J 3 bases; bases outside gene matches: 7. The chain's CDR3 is CASSQEKTSGGTDTQYF. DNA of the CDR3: TGCGCCAGCAGCCAGGAAAAGACTAGCGGGGGTACAGATACGCAGTATTTT.

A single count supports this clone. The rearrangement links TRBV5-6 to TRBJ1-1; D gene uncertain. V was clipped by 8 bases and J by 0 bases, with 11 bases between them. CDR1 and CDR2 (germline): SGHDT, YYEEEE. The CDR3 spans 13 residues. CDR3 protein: CASTRNLNTEAFF. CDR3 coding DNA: TGTGCCAGTACTAGGAATTTGAACACTGAAGCTTTCTTT.

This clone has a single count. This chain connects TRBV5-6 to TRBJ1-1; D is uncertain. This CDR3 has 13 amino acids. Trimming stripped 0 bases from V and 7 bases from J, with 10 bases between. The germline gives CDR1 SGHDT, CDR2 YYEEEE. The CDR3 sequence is CASSLVAGSEAFF. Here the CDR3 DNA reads TGTGCCAGCAGCTTGGTCGCAGGTAGTGAAGCTTTCTTT.

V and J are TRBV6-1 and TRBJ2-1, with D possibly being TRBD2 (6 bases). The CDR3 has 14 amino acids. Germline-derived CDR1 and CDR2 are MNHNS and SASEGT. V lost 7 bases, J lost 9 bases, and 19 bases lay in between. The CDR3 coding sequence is TGTGCCAGCACCCGGACTAATCAGGGCTCTGAGCAGTTCTTC. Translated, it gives CASTRTNQGSEQFF.

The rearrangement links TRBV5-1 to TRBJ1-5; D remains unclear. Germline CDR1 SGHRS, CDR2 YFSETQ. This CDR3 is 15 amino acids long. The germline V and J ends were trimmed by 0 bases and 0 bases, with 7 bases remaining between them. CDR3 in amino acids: CASSLDSFSNQPQHF. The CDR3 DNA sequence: TGCGCCAGCAGCTTGGACAGTTTTAGCAATCAGCCCCAGCATTTT.

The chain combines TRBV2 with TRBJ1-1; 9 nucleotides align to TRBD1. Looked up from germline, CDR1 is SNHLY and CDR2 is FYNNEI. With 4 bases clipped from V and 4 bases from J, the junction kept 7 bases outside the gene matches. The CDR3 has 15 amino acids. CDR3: CASSVDRGSLTEAFF. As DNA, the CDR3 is TGTGCCAGCAGTGTGGACAGGGGATCTCTCACTGAAGCTTTCTTT.